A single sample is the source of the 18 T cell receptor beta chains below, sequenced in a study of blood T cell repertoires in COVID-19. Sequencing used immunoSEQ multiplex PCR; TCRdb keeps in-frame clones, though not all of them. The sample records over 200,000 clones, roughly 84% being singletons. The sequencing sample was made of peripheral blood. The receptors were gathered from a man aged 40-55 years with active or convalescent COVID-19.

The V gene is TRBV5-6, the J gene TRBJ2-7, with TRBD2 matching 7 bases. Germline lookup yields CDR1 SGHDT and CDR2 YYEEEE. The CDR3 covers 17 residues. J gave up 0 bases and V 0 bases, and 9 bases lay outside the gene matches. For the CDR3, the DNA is TGTGCCAGCAGCTTGGGACGGGCTAGCGGCCTCTCCTACGAGCAGTACTTC. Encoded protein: CASSLGRASGLSYEQYF.

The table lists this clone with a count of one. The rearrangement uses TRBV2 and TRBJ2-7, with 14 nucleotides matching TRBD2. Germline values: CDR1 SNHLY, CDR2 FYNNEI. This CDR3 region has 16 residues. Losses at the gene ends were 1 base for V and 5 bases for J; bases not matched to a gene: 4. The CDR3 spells CASSEEGLAGDDEQYF. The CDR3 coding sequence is TGTGCCAGCAGTGAAGAGGGACTAGCGGGAGACGACGAGCAGTACTTC.

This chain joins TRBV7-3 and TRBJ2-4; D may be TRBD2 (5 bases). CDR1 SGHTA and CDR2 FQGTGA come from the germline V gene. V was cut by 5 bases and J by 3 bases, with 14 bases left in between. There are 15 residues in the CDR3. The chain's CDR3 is CASSLFVGGKNIQYF. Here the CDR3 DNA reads TGTGCCAGCAGCCTCTTTGTAGGAGGCAAAAACATTCAGTACTTC.

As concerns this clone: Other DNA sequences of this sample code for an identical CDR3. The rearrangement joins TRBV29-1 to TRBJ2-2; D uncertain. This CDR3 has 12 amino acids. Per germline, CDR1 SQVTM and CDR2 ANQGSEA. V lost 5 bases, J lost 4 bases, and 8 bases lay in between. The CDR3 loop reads CSVSSGTGELFF. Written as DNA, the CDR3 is TGCAGCGTTTCCTCAGGCACCGGGGAGCTGTTTTTT.

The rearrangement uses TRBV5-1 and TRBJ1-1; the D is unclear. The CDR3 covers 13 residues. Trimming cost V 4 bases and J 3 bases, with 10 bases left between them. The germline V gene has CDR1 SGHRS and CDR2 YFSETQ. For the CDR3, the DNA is TGCGCCAGCAGCCCCCTCCCAGACACTGAAGCTTTCTTT. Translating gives CASSPLPDTEAFF. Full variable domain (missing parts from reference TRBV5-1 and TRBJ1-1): KAGVTQTPRYLIKTRGQQVTLSCSPISGHRSVSWYQQTPGQGLQFLFEYFSETQRNKGNFPGRFSGRQFSNSRSEMNVSTLELGDSALYLCASSPLPDTEAFFGQGTRLTVV.

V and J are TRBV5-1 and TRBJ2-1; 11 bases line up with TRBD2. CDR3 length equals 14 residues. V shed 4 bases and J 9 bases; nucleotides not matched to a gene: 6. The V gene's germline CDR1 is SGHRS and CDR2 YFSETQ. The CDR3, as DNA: TGCGCCAGCAGCGTAGCGGGAGGGCGGGTTGAGCAGTTCTTC. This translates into CASSVAGGRVEQFF.

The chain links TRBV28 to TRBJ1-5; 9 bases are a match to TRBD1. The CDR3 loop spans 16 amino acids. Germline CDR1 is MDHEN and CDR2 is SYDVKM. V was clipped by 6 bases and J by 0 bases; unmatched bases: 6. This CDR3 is CASRQWTGVSNQPQHF. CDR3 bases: TGTGCCAGCAGGCAGTGGACAGGGGTTAGCAATCAGCCCCAGCATTTT. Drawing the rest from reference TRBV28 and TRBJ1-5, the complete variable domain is DVKVTQSSRYLVKRTGEKVFLECVQDMDHENMFWYRQDPGLGLRLIYFSYDVKMKEKGDIPEGYSVSREKKERFSLILESASTNQTSMYLCASRQWTGVSNQPQHFGDGTRLSIL.

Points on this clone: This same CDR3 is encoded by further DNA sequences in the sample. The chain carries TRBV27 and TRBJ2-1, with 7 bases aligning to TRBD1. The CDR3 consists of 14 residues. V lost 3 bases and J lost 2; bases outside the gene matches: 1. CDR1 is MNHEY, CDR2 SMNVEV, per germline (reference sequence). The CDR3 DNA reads TGTGCCAGCAGTTTGCAGGGGGCCTACAATGAGCAGTTCTTC. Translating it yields CASSLQGAYNEQFF.

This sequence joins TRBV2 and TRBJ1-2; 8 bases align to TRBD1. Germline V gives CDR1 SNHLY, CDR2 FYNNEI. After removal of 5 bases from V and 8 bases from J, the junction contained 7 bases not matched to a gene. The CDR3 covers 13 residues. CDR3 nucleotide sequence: TGTGCCAGCAGTATACAGGGGGGGTACGGCTACACCTTC. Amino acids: CASSIQGGYGYTF.

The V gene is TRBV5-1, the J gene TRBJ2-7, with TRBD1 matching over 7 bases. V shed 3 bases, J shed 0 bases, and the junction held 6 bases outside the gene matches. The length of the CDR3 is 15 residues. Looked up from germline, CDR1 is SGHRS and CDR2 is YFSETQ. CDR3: CASSSGTVVSYEQYF. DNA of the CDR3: TGCGCCAGCAGCTCCGGGACAGTCGTCTCCTACGAGCAGTACTTC.

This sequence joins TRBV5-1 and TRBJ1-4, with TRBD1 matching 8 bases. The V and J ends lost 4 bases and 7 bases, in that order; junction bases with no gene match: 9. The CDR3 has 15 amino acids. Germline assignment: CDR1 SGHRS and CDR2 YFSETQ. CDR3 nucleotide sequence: TGCGCCAGCAGCGGAGGGACAGGACCCGGTGAAAAACTGTTTTTT. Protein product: CASSGGTGPGEKLFF.

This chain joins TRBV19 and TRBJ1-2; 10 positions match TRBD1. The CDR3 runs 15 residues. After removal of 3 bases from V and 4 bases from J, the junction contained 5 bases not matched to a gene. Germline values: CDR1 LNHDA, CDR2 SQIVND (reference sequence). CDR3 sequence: CASSIGQGGSYGYTF. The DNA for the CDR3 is TGTGCCAGTAGTATTGGACAGGGGGGGAGCTATGGCTACACCTTC.

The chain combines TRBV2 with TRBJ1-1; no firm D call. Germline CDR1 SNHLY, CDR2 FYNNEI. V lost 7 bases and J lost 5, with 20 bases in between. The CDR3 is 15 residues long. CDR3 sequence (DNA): TGTGCCAGCAAGGCGGGGATTCGGAGTAGTACTGAAGCTTTCTTT. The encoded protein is CASKAGIRSSTEAFF. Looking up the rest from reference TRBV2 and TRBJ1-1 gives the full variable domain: EPEVTQTPSHQVTQMGQEVILRCVPISNHLYFYWYRQILGQKVEFLVSFYNNEISEKSEIFDDQFSVERPDGSNFTLKIRSTKLEDSAMYFCASKAGIRSSTEAFFGQGTRLTVV.

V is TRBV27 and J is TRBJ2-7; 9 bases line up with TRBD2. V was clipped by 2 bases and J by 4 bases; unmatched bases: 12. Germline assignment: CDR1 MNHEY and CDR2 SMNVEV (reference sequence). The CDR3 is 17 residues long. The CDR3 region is CASSLIAGEGPYYEQYF. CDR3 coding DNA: TGTGCCAGCAGTTTAATAGCGGGAGAGGGCCCATATTACGAGCAGTACTTC.

The CDR3 is CASSLWQGRNEQFF. The DNA of the CDR3 is TGCGCCAGCAGCTTGTGGCAGGGGCGCAATGAGCAGTTCTTC. This chain connects TRBV5-1 to TRBJ2-1, with D possibly being TRBD1 (6 bases). The CDR3 totals 14 residues. Per the germline V gene, CDR1 is SGHRS and CDR2 is YFSETQ. The V and J ends lost 1 base and 6 bases respectively, with 11 bases between them.

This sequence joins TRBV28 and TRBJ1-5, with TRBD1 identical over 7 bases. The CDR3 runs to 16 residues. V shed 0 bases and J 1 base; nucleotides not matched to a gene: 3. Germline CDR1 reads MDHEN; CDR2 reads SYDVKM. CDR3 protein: CASSLWTGRSNQPQHF. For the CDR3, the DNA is TGTGCCAGCAGTTTATGGACAGGGAGGAGCAATCAGCCCCAGCATTTT.

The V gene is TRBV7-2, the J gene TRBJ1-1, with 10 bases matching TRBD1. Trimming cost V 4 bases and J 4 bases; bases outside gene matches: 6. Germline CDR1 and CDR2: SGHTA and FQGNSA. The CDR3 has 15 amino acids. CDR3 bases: TGTGCCAGCAGCTCTCCGACAGGGGGCGGCACTGAAGCTTTCTTT. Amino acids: CASSSPTGGGTEAFF.

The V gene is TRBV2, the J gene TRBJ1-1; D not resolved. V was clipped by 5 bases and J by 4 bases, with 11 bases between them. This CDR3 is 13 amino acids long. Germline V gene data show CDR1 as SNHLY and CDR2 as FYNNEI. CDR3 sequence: CASSYTLTTEAFF. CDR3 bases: TGTGCCAGCAGTTATACTCTAACCACTGAAGCTTTCTTT.